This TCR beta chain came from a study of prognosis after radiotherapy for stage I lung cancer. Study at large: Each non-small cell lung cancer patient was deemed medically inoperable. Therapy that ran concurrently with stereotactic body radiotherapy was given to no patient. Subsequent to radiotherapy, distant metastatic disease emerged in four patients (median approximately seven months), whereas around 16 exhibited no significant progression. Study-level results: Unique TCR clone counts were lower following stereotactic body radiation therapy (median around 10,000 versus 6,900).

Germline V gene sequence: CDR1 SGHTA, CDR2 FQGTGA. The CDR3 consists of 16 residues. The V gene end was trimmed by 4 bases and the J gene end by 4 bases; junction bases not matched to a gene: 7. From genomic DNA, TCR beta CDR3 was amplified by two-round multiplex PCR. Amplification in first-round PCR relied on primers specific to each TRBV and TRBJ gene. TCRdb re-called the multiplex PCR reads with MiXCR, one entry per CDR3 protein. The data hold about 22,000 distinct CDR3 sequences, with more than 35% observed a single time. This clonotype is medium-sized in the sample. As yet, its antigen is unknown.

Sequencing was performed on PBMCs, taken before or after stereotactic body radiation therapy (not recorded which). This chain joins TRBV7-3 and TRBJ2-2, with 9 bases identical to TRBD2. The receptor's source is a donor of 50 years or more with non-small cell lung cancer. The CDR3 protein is CASSSEAGGVTGELFF. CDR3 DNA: TGTGCCAGCAGCTCAGAAGCGGGAGGCGTCACCGGGGAGCTGTTTTTT.